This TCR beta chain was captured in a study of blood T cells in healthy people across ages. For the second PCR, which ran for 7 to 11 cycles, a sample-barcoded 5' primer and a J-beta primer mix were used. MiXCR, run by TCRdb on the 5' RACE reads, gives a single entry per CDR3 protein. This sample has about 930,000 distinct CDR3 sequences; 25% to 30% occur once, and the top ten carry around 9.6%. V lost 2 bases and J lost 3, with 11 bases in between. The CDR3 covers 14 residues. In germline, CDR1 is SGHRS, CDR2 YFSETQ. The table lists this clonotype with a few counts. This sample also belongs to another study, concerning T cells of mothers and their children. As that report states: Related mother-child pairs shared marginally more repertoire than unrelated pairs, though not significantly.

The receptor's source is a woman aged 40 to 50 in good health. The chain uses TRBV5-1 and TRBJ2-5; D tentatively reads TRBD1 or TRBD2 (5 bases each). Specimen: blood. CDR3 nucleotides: TGCGCCAGCAGCTTTCACGGGACCGAAGAGACCCAGTACTTC. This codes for CASSFHGTEETQYF.